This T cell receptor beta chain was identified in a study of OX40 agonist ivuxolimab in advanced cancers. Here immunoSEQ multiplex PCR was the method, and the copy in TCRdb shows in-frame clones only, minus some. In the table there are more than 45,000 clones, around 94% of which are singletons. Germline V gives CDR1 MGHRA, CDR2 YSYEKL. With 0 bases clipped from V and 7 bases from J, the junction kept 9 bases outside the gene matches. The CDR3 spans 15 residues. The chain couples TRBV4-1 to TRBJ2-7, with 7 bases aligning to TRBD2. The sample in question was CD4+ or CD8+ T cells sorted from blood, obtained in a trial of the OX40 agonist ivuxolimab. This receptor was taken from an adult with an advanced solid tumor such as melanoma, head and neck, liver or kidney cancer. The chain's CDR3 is CASSQDSGGGREQYF. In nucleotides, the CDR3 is TGCGCCAGCAGCCAAGATTCGGGAGGTGGAAGGGAGCAGTACTTC.